This TCR beta chain emerged from a study of identical twins. The CDR3 is made up of 15 amino acids. CDR1 is DFQATT, CDR2 SNEGSKA, per germline (reference sequence). The V gene lost 6 bases and the J gene lost 5 bases, with 17 bases spanning the gap. Addition of a universal primer site occurred through template switching, and cDNA carried unique molecular identifiers. TCRdb redid the calling of the 5' RACE reads with MiXCR, one entry per CDR3 protein. Seen here are around 670,000 distinct CDR3 sequences, roughly 6% observed once, and the top ten hold about 1.8%. Notes on the study in general: With abundant cord blood beta clonotypes, insertions were fewer; memory repertoires showed no such pattern.

This clonotype was seen only a few times. Its target is unknown. The V gene is TRBV20-1, the J gene TRBJ2-6; D remains ambiguous. The sequence was obtained from a man between 18 and 35 years old in good health. Source material: naive T cells sorted from blood. This CDR3 reads CSALGSRGRANVLTF. The CDR3 nucleotides are TGCAGTGCCCTAGGCAGCCGTGGGAGGGCCAACGTCCTGACTTTC.